The clone carrying this T cell receptor (beta chain) was seen only a few times. This entry comes from a study of early T cells in non-severe SARS-CoV-2 infection. Attachment of unique molecular identifiers was made to individual cDNA molecules. From the 5' RACE reads, TCRdb called clonotypes with MiXCR, one entry per CDR3 protein. This sample has about 59,000 distinct CDR3 sequences, with 10% to 11% found just once. V lost 1 base to trimming and J lost 0 bases, with 9 bases between them. CDR1 and CDR2 from the germline V gene are MNHEY and SVGAGI. This CDR3 comprises 16 residues. The source material was whole blood. The receptor was derived from an adult who was a healthcare worker with PCR-confirmed SARS-CoV-2 infection or an uninfected control (not recorded which). The chain carries TRBV6-5 and TRBJ1-4; D is ambiguous. CDR3 sequence reads: CASSYYQESTNEKLFF. The CDR3 DNA reads TGTGCCAGCAGTTACTACCAGGAATCAACTAATGAAAAACTGTTTTTT.